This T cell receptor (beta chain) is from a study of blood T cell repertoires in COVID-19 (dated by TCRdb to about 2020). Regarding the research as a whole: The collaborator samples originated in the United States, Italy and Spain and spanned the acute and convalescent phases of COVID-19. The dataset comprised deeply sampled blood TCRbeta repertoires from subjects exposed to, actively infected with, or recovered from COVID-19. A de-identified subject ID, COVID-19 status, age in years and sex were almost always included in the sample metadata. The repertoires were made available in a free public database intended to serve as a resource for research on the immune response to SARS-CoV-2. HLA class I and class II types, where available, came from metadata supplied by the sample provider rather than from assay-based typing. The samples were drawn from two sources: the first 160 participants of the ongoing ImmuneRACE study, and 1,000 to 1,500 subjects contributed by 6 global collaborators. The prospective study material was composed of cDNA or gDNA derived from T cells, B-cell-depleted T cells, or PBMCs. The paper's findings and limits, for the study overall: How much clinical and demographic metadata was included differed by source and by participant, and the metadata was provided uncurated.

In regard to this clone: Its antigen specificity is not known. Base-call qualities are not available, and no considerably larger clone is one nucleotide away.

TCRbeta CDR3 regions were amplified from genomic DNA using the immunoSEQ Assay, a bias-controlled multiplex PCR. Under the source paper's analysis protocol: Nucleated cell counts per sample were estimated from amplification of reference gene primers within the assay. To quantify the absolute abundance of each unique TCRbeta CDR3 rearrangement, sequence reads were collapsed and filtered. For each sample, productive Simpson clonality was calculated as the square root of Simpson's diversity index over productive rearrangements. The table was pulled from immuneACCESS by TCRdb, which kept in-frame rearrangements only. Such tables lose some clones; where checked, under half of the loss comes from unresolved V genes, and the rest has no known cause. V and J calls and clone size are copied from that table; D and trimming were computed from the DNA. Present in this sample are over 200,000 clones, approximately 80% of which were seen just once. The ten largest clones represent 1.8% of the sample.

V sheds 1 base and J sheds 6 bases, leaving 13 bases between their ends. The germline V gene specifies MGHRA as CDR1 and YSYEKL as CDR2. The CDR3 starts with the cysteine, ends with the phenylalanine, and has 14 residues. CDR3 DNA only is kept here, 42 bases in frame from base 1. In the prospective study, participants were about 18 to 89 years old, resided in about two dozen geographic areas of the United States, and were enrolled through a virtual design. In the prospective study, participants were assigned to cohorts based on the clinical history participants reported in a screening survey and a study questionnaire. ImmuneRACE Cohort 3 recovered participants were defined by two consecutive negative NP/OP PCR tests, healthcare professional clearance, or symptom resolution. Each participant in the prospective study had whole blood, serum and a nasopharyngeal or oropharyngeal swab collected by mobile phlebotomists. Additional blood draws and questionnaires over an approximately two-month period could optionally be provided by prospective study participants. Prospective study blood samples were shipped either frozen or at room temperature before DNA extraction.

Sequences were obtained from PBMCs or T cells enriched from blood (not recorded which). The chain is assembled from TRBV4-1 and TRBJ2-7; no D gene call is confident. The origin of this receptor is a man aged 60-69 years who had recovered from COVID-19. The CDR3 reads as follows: CASSQGPTTGEQYF. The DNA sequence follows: TGCGCCAGCAGCCAAGGACCCACGACGGGCGAGCAGTACTTC.